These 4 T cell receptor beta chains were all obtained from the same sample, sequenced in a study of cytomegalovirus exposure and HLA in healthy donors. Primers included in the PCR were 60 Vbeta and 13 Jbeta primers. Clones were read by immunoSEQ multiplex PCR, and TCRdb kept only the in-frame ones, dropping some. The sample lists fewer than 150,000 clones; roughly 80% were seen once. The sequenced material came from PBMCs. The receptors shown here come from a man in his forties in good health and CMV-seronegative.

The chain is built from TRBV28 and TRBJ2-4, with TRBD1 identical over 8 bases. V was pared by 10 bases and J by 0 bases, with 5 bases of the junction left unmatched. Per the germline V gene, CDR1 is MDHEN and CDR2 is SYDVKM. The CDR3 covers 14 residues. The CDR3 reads CATTGDLAKNIQYF. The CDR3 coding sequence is TGTGCCACGACAGGGGACCTAGCCAAAAACATTCAGTACTTC.

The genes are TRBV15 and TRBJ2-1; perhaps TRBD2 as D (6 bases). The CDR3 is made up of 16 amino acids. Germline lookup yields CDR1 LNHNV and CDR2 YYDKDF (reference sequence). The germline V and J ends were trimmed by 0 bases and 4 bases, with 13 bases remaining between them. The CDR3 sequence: CATSRDRLGLYNEQFF. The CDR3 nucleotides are TGTGCCACCAGCAGAGATCGATTGGGACTGTACAATGAGCAGTTCTTC.

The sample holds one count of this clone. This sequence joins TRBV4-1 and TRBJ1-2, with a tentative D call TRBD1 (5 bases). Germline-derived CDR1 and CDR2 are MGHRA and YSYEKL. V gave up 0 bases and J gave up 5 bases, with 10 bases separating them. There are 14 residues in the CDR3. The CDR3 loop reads CASSQDRGGYGYTF. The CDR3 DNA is TGCGCCAGCAGCCAAGATAGGGGCGGATATGGCTACACCTTC.

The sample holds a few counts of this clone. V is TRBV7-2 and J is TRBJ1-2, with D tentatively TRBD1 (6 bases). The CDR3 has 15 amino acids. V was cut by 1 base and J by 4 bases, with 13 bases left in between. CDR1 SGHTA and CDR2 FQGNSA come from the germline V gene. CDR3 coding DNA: TGTGCCAGCAGCTTAGTCAGGGGCAAAGGCTATGGCTACACCTTC. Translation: CASSLVRGKGYGYTF.